The entry below describes one TCR beta chain. No antigen is known for it. Time point specified: peripheral blood 6 weeks after treatment start. The sample is drawn from a study of PD-L1 blockade in urothelial cancer. For the study at large: Bladder-origin urothelial cancer in males described about nine tenths of the roughly 29 patients. A median approximately 150,000 T cells were found in blood samples.

Study conclusions and caveats: Patients with durable benefit had greater blood expansion of tumor-associated TCR clones 3 weeks into treatment.

PCRs each included synthetic TCR analog templates spiked in. Libraries were prepared by immunoSEQ multiplex PCR; TCRdb keeps only in-frame clonotypes and omits some of them. The sample holds 75,000 to 95,000 clones, approximately 90% seen once. V lost 4 bases and J lost 6, with 16 bases in between. Germline CDR1 is WNHNN and CDR2 is SYGVQD (reference sequence). This CDR3 spans 14 amino acids. The sample here was PBMCs, taken around atezolizumab (anti-PD-L1) treatment. This TCR came from an elderly woman with urothelial cancer. The V gene is TRBV10-1, the J gene TRBJ2-7; a possible D gene is TRBD1 (6 bases). The CDR3 sequence: CASSGTDPGFEQYF. CDR3 coding DNA: TGCGCCAGCAGTGGGACAGACCCAGGGTTCGAGCAGTACTTC.